This T cell receptor beta chain is from a study of blood T cell repertoires in COVID-19. Study in general: The analysed material was cDNA or gDNA that came from T cells, B-cell-depleted T cells, or PBMCs.

The authors' processing: Cell counts per sample came from amplifying reference gene primers. Using immunoSEQ multiplex PCR, the repertoire was profiled, and TCRdb retains in-frame clones only, with some absent. V and J calls and clone size come straight from that table; D and trimming were deduced from the DNA. The sample contains about 99,000 clones, nearly 85% of which appear only once. The source material was peripheral blood. This TCR was recovered from a human donor in a cohort sampled during active or convalescent COVID-19.

The CDR3 loop is CASSFGASFSTDTQYF. The CDR3 DNA sequence: TGTGCCAGCAGCTTCGGCGCTAGCTTTTCCACAGATACGCAGTATTTT. The rearrangement joins TRBV5-5 to TRBJ2-3; a possible D gene is TRBD2 (5 bases). The CDR3 length is 16 residues. Trimming took 2 bases from V and 2 from J, leaving 15 bases between them. Germline CDR1 and CDR2: SGHKS and YYEKEE (reference sequence).